Here is one T cell receptor beta chain with its context. Its antigen is unknown. The CDR3 is 17 amino acids. After removal of 1 base from V and 0 bases from J, the junction contained 0 bases not matched to a gene. Germline V lookup: CDR1 LNHDA, CDR2 SQIVND (reference sequence). The data belong to a study of T-cell reconstitution after alpha-beta-depleted transplantation in children. General observations from the study: T-cell numbers and diversity one year post-transplant derived largely from freshly generated T cells. Some patients showed high day-60 TCRbeta diversity, which derived from surviving recipient T cells and thymic progenitors.

Unique molecular identifiers were built into the TCRbeta library. TCRdb reanalysed the PCR reads using MiXCR and keeps one entry per CDR3 protein. Of 300,000 to 400,000 distinct CDR3 sequences listed, about a sixth are singletons. The chain couples TRBV19 to TRBJ2-1; 13 nucleotides line up with TRBD2. The starting material was PBMCs, mostly from graft donor cells, obtained 360 days after TCRalphabeta/CD19-depleted stem cell transplant. This sequence originates from a male patient aged 2 to 10 who had a stem cell transplant for acute lymphoblastic leukemia, so the T cells may come from the graft donor. CDR3 region: CASSIGTSGSSYNEQFF. The CDR3 DNA follows: TGTGCCAGTAGTATAGGGACTAGCGGGAGCTCCTACAATGAGCAGTTCTTC.